Each of the 8 T cell receptor beta chains below was sequenced from the same sample in a study of cytomegalovirus exposure and HLA in healthy donors. Researchers ran the PCR with 60 Vbeta and 13 Jbeta primers. Here immunoSEQ multiplex PCR was the method, and the copy in TCRdb shows in-frame clones only, minus some. The table lists 75,000 to 95,000 clones, roughly 78% of them singletons. The sample comprised PBMCs. These receptors all come from a male donor in good health and CMV-seropositive.

V gene TRBV5-1 combines with J gene TRBJ2-1; 10 bases are shared with TRBD1. Trimming took 7 bases from V and 4 from J; bases not matched to a gene: 5. CDR1 is SGHRS, CDR2 YFSETQ, per germline. This CDR3 spans 14 amino acids. DNA of the CDR3: TGCGCCAGCGGAGGACAGGGGGGGTACAATGAGCAGTTCTTC. It codes for CASGGQGGYNEQFF.

The V and J genes are TRBV27 and TRBJ2-1; D is possibly TRBD1 (6 bases). The germline V and J ends were trimmed by 6 bases and 9 bases, with 12 bases remaining between them. CDR1 and CDR2 (germline): MNHEY, SMNVEV (reference sequence). There are 12 residues in the CDR3. The CDR3 coding sequence is TGTGCCAGCAGGATTACCAGGGGTGAGCAGTTCTTC. It is translated as CASRITRGEQFF.

V and J are TRBV2 and TRBJ2-5, with 10 bases identical to TRBD2. The CDR3 has 16 amino acids. Germline lookup yields CDR1 SNHLY and CDR2 FYNNEI. The J segment lost 4 bases and the V segment lost 8 bases, leaving 13 bases of the junction unmatched. The CDR3 here is CASLIRPSGGVETQYF. The CDR3 nucleotides are TGTGCCAGCCTTATAAGGCCTAGCGGGGGCGTAGAGACCCAGTACTTC.

Sample share makes this clone medium-sized. The CDR3 nucleotides read TGTGCCAGCAGCCCAGGACTAGTCAACGAGCAGTACTTC. Its protein product is CASSPGLVNEQYF. The chain couples TRBV7-9 to TRBJ2-7; 7 nucleotides line up with TRBD2. J lost 5 bases, V lost 5 bases, and 6 bases had no gene match. This CDR3 is built from 13 residues. The germline V gene has CDR1 SEHNR and CDR2 FQNEAQ (reference sequence).

The chain links TRBV25-1 to TRBJ2-7; D remains unclear. CDR1 and CDR2 (germline): MGHDK, SYGVNS. Deletions cut 3 bases from V and 2 bases from J, with 8 bases between. The CDR3 is made up of 13 amino acids. The CDR3, as DNA: TGTGCCAGCAGTGACGGGTTTGCCTACGAGCAGTACTTC. It encodes CASSDGFAYEQYF.

The V call is TRBV14, the J call TRBJ1-4, with no clear D. Between the trimmed V and J ends, which lost 1 base and 8 bases, there was a span of 5 bases. The CDR3 extends over 12 amino acids. CDR1 and CDR2 from the germline V gene are SGHDN and FVKESK. In nucleotides, the CDR3 is TGTGCCAGCAGCCAAGGTCCGGAAAAACTGTTTTTT. It is translated as CASSQGPEKLFF. Drawing the rest from reference TRBV14 and TRBJ1-4, the complete variable domain is EAGVTQFPSHSVIEKGQTVTLRCDPISGHDNLYWYRRVMGKEIKFLLHFVKESKQDESGMPNNRFLAERTGGTYSTLKVQPAELEDSGVYFCASSQGPEKLFFGSGTQLSVL.

This sequence joins TRBV6-6 and TRBJ2-1; TRBD1 matches 10 bases. J gave up 6 bases and V 7 bases, and 6 bases lay outside the gene matches. From germline, CDR1 is MNHNY and CDR2 SVGAGI (reference sequence). The CDR3 extends over 14 amino acids. The CDR3 nucleotides read TGTGCCAGCACCCCGGGACAGGGGACCAATGAGCAGTTCTTC. Amino acid sequence: CASTPGQGTNEQFF.

The chain has TRBV5-1 and TRBJ2-5, with D hard to call. V shed 4 bases and J shed 2 bases, with 12 bases lying between them. This CDR3 comprises 14 residues. CDR1 and CDR2 from the germline V gene are SGHRS and YFSETQ. In DNA form, the CDR3 reads TGCGCCAGCAGCCCGTCTCTGCGGCAAGAGACCCAGTACTTC. This encodes CASSPSLRQETQYF.